These 8 T cell receptor beta chains originate from one sample sequenced in a study of human T cells and chemical hapten exposure. TCRdb reprocessed the RACE reads with MiXCR, giving one entry per CDR3 protein. This sample has 80,000 to 100,000 distinct CDR3 sequences, with over 7.5% found just once. Indicated time point: patch test 2, 6 weeks after DPC sensitization. The treatment denotes: therapeutic diphenylcyclopropenone sensitization with weekly scalp DPC. Sequenced here: whole blood, sampled in connection with sensitization to the hapten diphenylcyclopropenone (DPC). These receptors all stem from a woman between 40 and 50 years old with alopecia areata. Some clones in this sample may be carry-over from other donors' samples.

The table lists this clonotype with a few counts. The gene calls are TRBV28 and TRBJ2-7; 9 nucleotides agree with TRBD2. V dropped 7 bases and J dropped 0; count of bases not matched to a gene: 7. The CDR3 totals 15 residues. CDR1 is MDHEN, CDR2 SYDVKM, per germline. CDR3 loop: CASNAPTSGSYEQYF. As DNA, the CDR3 is TGTGCCAGCAATGCTCCGACTAGCGGCTCCTACGAGCAGTACTTC.

Many counts were recorded for this clonotype. The rearrangement links TRBV6-5 to TRBJ2-5; D gene unclear. The CDR3 totals 12 residues. Germline-derived CDR1 and CDR2 are MNHEY and SVGAGI. Trimming left V 6 bases short and J 2 bases short, with 7 bases between. CDR3 DNA sequence: TGTGCCAGCAGACAGACTCAAGAGACCCAGTACTTC. Its translation: CASRQTQETQYF.

This clonotype was recorded many times. J is TRBJ1-5 and V is TRBV6-1; D unclear. The CDR3 extends over 14 amino acids. The germline V gene has CDR1 MNHNS and CDR2 SASEGT. Trimming stripped 2 bases from V and 8 bases from J, with 13 bases between. This chain's CDR3 is CASSENQKVEPQHF. DNA of the CDR3: TGTGCCAGCAGTGAAAACCAGAAGGTAGAGCCCCAGCATTTT.

The sample holds many counts of this clonotype. V usage is TRBV7-9 and J usage is TRBJ2-5, with D possibly TRBD1 on 5 matching bases. Germline V lookup: CDR1 SEHNR, CDR2 FQNEAQ (reference sequence). The CDR3 covers 13 residues. V lost 4 bases and J lost 2, with 8 bases in between. The CDR3: CASSWAGQETQYF. For the CDR3, the DNA is TGTGCCAGCAGCTGGGCAGGGCAAGAGACCCAGTACTTC.

In this sample, this clonotype turned up many times. The CDR3 is CASRSKNGQGPYEQYF. CDR3 nucleotide sequence: TGTGCCAGCAGATCTAAGAACGGACAGGGCCCCTACGAGCAGTACTTC. The chain couples TRBV27 to TRBJ2-7, with 8 bases identical to TRBD1. This CDR3 region has 16 residues. The junction had 12 bases not matched to a gene; V was cut back by 6 bases and J by 2 bases. In germline, CDR1 is MNHEY, CDR2 SMNVEV (reference sequence).

In its sample, this clonotype was seen a few times. The chain recombines TRBV20-1 with TRBJ1-5; 8 nucleotides align to TRBD1. The CDR3 loop spans 13 amino acids. The junction had 1 base not matched to a gene; V was cut back by 3 bases and J by 3 bases. The germline V gene has CDR1 DFQATT and CDR2 SNEGSKA (reference sequence). The CDR3: CSARDRDNQPQHF. The CDR3 nucleotides are TGCAGTGCTAGGGACAGGGACAATCAGCCCCAGCATTTT.

This clonotype was found many times. The chain employs TRBV6-2 or TRBV6-3 and TRBJ2-7, with D possibly being TRBD2 (6 bases). Germline loops: CDR1 MNHEY, CDR2 SVGEGT. This CDR3 region has 15 residues. The ends were cut back, 2 bases at V and 3 bases at J, with 14 bases in the middle. CDR3 bases: TGTGCCAGCAGTTACGACCCCGCGGAGGGCTACGAGCAGTACTTC. This sequence encodes CASSYDPAEGYEQYF.

The genes are TRBV28 and TRBJ2-1; TRBD1 is a possible D gene (6 bases). V lost 9 bases and J 0 bases, leaving 15 bases between the germline ends. The CDR3 spans 15 residues. Germline-derived CDR1 and CDR2 are MDHEN and SYDVKM. The DNA of the CDR3 is TGTGCCAGTCTGGGGGCAGGGAGCTCCTACAATGAGCAGTTCTTC. This encodes CASLGAGSSYNEQFF. The full variable domain, rest sourced from reference TRBV28 and TRBJ2-1, is DVKVTQSSRYLVKRTGEKVFLECVQDMDHENMFWYRQDPGLGLRLIYFSYDVKMKEKGDIPEGYSVSREKKERFSLILESASTNQTSMYLCASLGAGSSYNEQFFGPGTRLTVL.